This T cell receptor beta chain originates from a study of blood T cell repertoires in COVID-19. Study-wide background: The analysed material was cDNA or gDNA that came from T cells, B-cell-depleted T cells, or PBMCs.

The method was immunoSEQ multiplex PCR; TCRdb's version includes in-frame clones alone and lacks a portion of them. The repertoire consists of some 320,000 clones, with about 92% occurring once and the leading ten covering around 2.6%. The CDR3 has 15 residues. Trimming took 4 bases from V and 1 from J, leaving 10 bases between them. Germline V gene sequence: CDR1 LNHDA, CDR2 SQIVND (reference sequence). Resolution of symptoms, clearance, or two negative PCRs was present in recovered Cohort 3 donors. The sequence was obtained from a man aged 55-75 years who had recovered from COVID-19. The chain employs TRBV19 and TRBJ2-2, with D maybe TRBD2 (5 bases). The sample comprised PBMCs or T cells enriched from blood (not recorded which). CDR3 in DNA: TGTGCCAGTAGTACCCCGGAGGAGAACACCGGGGAGCTGTTTTTT. Protein: CASSTPEENTGELFF.